The sequence of this TCR beta chain was determined in a study of T cell changes during pregnancy in multiple sclerosis. Per germline, CDR1 SEHNR and CDR2 FQNEAQ (reference sequence). CDR3 size: 15 residues. Deletions cut 1 base from V and 2 bases from J, with 12 bases between. Sequenced by immunoSEQ multiplex PCR; TCRdb stores in-frame clones only, minus some. The sample shows around 100,000 clones, approximately 90% of them seen only once. The TCR was taken from a female donor with multiple sclerosis, enrolled in a pregnancy study. The chain joins TRBV7-9 to TRBJ2-7, with a weak D call TRBD1 (7 bases). The source was peripheral blood, collected in the third trimester of pregnancy. As DNA, the CDR3 is TGTGCCAGCAGCTTAGGCGGGACAGAACCCTACGAGCAGTACTTC. This codes for CASSLGGTEPYEQYF.